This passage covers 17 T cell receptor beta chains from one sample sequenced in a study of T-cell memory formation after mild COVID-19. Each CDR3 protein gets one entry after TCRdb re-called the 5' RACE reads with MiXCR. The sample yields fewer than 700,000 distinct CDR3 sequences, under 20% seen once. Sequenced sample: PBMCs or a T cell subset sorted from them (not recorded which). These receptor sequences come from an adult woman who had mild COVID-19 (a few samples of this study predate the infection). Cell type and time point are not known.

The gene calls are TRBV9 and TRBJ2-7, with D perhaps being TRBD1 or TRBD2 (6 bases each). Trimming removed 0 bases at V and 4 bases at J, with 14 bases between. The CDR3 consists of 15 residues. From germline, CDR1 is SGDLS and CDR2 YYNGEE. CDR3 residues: CASSVVGGLGYEQYF. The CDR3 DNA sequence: TGTGCCAGCAGCGTAGTTGGGGGGCTGGGGTACGAGCAGTACTTC.

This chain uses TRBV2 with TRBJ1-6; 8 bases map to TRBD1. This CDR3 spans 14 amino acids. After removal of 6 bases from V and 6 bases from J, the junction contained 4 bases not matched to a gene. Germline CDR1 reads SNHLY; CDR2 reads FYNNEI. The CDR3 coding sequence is TGTGCCAGCAGCGAGACAGGGGCTAATTCACCCCTCCACTTT. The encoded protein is CASSETGANSPLHF.

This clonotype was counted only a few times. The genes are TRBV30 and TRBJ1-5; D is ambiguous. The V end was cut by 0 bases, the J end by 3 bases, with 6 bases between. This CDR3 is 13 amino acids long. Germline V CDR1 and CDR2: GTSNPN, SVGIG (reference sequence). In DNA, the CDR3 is TGTGCCTGGAGTGTTAGCACCAATCAGCCCCAGCATTTT. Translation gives CAWSVSTNQPQHF.

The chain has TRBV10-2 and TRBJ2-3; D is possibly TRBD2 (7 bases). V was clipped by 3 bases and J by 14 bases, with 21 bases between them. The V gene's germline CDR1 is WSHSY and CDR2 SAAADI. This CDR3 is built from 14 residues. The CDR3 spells CASSDLPGRGAVYF. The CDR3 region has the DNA TGCGCCAGCAGTGATTTACCCGGACGGGGGGCCGTGTATTTT.

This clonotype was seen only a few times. DNA for the CDR3: TGCGCCAGCAGCTTCCGGGAAGAAGTCCCCGACACGCAGTATTTT. This codes for CASSFREEVPDTQYF. The chain recombines TRBV5-1 with TRBJ2-3; tentative D call: TRBD2 (5 bases). The germline CDR1 and CDR2 sequences are SGHRS and YFSETQ. This CDR3 contains 15 residues. With 2 bases removed from V and 9 bases from J, the gap between germline ends came to 19 bases.

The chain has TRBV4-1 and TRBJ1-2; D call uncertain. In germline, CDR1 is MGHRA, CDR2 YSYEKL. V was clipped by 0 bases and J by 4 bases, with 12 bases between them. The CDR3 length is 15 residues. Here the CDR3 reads CASSQDRSGSYGYTF. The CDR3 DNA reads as TGCGCCAGCAGCCAAGACAGGTCCGGGAGCTATGGCTACACCTTC.

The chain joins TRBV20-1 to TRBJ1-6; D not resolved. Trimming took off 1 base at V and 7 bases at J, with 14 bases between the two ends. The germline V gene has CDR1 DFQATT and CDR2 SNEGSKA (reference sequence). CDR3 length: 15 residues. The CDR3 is CSARVGVAGNSPLHF. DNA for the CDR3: TGCAGTGCTAGAGTTGGAGTGGCGGGAAATTCACCCCTCCACTTT.

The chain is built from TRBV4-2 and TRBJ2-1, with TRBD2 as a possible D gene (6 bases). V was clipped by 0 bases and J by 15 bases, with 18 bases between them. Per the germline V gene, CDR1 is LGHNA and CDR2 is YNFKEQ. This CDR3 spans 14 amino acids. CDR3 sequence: CASSQEAGLTKGFF. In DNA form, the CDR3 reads TGTGCCAGCAGCCAAGAGGCGGGACTCACAAAGGGGTTCTTC.

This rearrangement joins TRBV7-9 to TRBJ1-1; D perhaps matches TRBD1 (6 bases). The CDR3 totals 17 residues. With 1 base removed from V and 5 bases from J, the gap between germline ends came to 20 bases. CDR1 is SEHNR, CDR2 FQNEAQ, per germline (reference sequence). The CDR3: CASSLVGQGLGGTEAFF. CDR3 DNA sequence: TGTGCCAGCAGCTTAGTAGGCCAGGGGTTAGGTGGGACTGAAGCTTTCTTT.

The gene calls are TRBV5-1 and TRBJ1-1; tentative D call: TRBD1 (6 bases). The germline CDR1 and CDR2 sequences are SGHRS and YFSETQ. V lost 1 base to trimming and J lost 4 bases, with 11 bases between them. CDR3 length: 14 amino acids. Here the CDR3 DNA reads TGCGCCAGCAGCTTGAACGGGGGCCGCACTGAAGCTTTCTTT. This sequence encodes CASSLNGGRTEAFF.

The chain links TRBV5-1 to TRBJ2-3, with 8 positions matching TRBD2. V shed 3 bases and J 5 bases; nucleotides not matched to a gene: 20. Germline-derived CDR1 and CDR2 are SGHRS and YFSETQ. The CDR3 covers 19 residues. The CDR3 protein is CASSSFKSLSGSNEDTQYF. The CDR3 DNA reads TGCGCCAGCAGCTCCTTCAAATCCTTAAGCGGGAGTAATGAAGATACGCAGTATTTT. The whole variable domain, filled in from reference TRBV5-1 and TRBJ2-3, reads KAGVTQTPRYLIKTRGQQVTLSCSPISGHRSVSWYQQTPGQGLQFLFEYFSETQRNKGNFPGRFSGRQFSNSRSEMNVSTLELGDSALYLCASSSFKSLSGSNEDTQYFGPGTRLTVL.

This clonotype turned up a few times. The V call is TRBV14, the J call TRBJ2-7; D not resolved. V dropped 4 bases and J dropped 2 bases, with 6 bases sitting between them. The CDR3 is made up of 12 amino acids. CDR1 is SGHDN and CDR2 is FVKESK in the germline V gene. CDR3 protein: CASSLRTYEQYF. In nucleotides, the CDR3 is TGTGCCAGCAGCCTTCGAACCTACGAGCAGTACTTC.

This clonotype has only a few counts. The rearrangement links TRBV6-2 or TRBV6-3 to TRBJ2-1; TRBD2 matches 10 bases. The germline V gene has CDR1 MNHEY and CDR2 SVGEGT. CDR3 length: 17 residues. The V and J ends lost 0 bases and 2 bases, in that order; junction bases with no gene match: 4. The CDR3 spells CASSYSLSGGAYNEQFF. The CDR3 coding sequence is TGTGCCAGCAGTTACTCGCTCAGCGGGGGGGCCTACAATGAGCAGTTCTTC.

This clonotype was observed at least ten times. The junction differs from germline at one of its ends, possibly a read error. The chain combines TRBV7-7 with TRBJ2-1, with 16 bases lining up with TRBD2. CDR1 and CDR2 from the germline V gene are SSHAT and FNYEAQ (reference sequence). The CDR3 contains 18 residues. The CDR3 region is CASSSGTSGRANYNEQFF. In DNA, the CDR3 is TGTGCTAGCAGCTCCGGGACTAGCGGGAGGGCCAACTACAATGAGCAGTTCTTC.

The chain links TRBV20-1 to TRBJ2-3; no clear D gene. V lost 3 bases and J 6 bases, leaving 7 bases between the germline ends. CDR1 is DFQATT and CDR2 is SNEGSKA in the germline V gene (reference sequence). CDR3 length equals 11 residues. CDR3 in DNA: TGCAGTGCTAGTGTTGGGGATACGCAGTATTTT. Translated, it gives CSASVGDTQYF.

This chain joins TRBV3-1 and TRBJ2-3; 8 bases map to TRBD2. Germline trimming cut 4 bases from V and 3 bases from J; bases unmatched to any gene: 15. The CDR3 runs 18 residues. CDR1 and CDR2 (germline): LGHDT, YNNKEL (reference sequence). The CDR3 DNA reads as TGTGCCAGCAGCCCGGGCCGGGGGGGACTGGATTGGACAGATACGCAGTATTTT. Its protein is CASSPGRGGLDWTDTQYF.

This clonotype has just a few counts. The CDR3 DNA reads TGTGCCAGCAGCTTGCTCGCAATAGGCTCCTACAATGAGCAGTTCTTC. It codes for CASSLLAIGSYNEQFF. V and J are TRBV5-6 and TRBJ2-1, with D unresolved. The germline gives CDR1 SGHDT, CDR2 YYEEEE. The ends were cut back, 1 base at V and 0 bases at J, with 11 bases in the middle. This CDR3 contains 16 residues.